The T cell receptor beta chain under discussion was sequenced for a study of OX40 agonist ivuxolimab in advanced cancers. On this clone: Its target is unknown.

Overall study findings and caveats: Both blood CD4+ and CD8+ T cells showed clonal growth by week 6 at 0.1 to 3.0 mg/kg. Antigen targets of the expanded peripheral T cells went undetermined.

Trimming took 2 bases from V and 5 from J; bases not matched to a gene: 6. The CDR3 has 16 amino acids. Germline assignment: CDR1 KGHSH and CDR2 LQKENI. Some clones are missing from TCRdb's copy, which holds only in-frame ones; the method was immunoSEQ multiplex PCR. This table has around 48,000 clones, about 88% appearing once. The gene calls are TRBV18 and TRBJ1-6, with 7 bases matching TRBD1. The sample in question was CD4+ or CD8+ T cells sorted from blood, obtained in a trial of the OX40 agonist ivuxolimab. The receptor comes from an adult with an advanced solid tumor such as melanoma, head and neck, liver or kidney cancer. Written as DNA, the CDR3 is TGTGCCAGCTCACCAGCCGGACAGGTTCATAATTCACCCCTCCACTTT. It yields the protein CASSPAGQVHNSPLHF.